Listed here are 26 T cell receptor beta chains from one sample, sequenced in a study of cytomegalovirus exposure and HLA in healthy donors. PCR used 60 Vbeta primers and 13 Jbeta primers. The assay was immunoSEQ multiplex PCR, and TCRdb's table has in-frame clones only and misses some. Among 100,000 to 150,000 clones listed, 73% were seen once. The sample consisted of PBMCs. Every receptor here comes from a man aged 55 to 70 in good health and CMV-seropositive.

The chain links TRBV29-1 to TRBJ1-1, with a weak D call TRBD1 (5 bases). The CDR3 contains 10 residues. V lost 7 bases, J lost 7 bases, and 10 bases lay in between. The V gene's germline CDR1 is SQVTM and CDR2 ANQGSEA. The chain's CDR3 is CSARTGEAFF. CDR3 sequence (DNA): TGCAGCGCACGTACAGGTGAAGCTTTCTTT.

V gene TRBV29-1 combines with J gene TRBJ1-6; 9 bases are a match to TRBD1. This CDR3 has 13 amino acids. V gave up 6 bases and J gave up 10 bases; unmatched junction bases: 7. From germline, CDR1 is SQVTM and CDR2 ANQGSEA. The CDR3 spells CSVAGTGNSPLHF. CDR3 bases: TGCAGCGTGGCTGGGACAGGGAACTCACCCCTCCACTTT. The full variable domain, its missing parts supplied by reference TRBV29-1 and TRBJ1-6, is SAVISQKPSRDICQRGTSLTIQCQVDSQVTMMFWYRQQPGQSLTLIATANQGSEATYESGFVIDKFPISRPNLTFSTLTVSNMSPEDSSIYLCSVAGTGNSPLHFGNGTRLTVT.

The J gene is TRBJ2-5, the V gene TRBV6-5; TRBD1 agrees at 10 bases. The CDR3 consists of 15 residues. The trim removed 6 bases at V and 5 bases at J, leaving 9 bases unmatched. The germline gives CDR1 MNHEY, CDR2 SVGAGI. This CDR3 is CASRTGTGVLETQYF. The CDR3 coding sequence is TGTGCCAGCAGAACCGGGACAGGGGTTTTGGAGACCCAGTACTTC.

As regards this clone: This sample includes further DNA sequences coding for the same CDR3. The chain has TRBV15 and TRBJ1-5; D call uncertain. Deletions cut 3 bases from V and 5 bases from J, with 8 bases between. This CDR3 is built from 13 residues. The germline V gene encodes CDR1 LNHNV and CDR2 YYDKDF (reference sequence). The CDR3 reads CATSRERDQPQHF. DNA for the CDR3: TGTGCCACCAGCAGGGAACGGGATCAGCCCCAGCATTTT. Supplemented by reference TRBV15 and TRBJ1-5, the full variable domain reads DAMVIQNPRYQVTQFGKPVTLSCSQTLNHNVMYWYQQKSSQAPKLLFHYYDKDFNNEADTPDNFQSRRPNTSFCFLDIRSPGLGDTAMYLCATSRERDQPQHFGDGTRLSIL.

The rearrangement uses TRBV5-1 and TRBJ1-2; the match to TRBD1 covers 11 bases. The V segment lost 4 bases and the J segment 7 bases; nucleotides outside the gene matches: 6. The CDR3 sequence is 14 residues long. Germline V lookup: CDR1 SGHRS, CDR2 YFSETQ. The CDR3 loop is CASSLGQGAGGYTF. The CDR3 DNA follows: TGCGCCAGCAGCCTCGGACAGGGGGCAGGTGGCTACACCTTC.

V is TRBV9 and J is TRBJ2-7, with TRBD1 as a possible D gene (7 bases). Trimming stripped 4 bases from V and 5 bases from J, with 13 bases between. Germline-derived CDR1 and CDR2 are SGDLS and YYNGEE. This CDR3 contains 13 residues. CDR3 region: CASSQGGTDEQYF. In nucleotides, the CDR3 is TGTGCCAGCAGCCAGGGGGGTACCGACGAGCAGTACTTC.

CDR3 DNA sequence: TGTGCCAGCGGGCGTGAGAAGAACACTGAAGCTTTCTTT. Translated: CASGREKNTEAFF. The chain recombines TRBV6-1 with TRBJ1-1, with D hard to call. CDR1 MNHNS and CDR2 SASEGT come from the germline V gene. V was trimmed by 8 bases and J by 1 base, leaving 11 bases between them. This CDR3 contains 13 residues.

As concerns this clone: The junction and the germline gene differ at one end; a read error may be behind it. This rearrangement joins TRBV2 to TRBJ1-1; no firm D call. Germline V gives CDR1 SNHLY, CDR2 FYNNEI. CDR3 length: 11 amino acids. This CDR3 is CARGQVGGNYF. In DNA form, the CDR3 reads TGTGCCAGAGGGCAGGTGGGAGGGAACTACTTT.

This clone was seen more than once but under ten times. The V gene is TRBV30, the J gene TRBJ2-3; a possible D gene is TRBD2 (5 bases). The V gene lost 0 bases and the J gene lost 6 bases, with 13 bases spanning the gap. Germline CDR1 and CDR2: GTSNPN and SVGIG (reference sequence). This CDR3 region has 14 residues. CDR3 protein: CAWSVGVDPDTQYF. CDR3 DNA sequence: TGTGCCTGGAGTGTCGGGGTAGACCCTGATACGCAGTATTTT.

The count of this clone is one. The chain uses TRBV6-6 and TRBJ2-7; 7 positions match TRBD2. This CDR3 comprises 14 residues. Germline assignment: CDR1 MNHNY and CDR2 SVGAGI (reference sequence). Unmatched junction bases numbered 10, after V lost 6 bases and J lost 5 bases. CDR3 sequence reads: CASRGMGGLDEQYF. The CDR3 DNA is TGTGCCAGCAGGGGGATGGGGGGGTTGGACGAGCAGTACTTC.

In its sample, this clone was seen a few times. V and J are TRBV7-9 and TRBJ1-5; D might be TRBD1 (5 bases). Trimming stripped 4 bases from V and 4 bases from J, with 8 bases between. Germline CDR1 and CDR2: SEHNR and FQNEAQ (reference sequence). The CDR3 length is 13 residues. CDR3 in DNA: TGTGCCAGCAGCTCACAGGAAAATCAGCCCCAGCATTTT. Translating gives CASSSQENQPQHF.

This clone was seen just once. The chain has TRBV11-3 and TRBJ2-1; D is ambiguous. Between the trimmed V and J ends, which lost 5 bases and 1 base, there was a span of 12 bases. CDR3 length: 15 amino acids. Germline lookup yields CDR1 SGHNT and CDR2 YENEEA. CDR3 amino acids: CASSRGGLSYNEQFF. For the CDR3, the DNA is TGTGCCAGCAGCCGCGGTGGCCTGTCCTACAATGAGCAGTTCTTC.

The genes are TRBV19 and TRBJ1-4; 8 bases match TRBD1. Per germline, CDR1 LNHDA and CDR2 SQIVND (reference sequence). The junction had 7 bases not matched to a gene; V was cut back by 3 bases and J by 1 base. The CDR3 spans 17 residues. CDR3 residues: CASSILQGARTNEKLFF. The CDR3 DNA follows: TGTGCCAGTAGTATCCTCCAGGGGGCTCGAACTAATGAAAAACTGTTTTTT. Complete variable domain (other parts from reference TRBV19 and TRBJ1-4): DGGITQSPKYLFRKEGQNVTLSCEQNLNHDAMYWYRQDPGQGLRLIYYSQIVNDFQKGDIAEGYSVSREKKESFPLTVTSAQKNPTAFYLCASSILQGARTNEKLFFGSGTQLSVL.

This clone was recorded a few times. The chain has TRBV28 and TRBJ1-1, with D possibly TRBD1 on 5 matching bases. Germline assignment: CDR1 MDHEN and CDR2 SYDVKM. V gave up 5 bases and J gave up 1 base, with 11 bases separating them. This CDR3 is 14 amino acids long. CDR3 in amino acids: CASSVGGTNTEAFF. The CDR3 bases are TGTGCCAGCAGTGTCGGGGGAACGAACACTGAAGCTTTCTTT.

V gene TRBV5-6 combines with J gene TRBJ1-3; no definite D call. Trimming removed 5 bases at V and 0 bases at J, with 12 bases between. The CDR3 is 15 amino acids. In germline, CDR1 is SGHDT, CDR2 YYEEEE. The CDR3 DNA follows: TGTGCCAGCAGTCTGGACTCTCACTCTGGAAACACCATATATTTT. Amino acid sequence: CASSLDSHSGNTIYF.

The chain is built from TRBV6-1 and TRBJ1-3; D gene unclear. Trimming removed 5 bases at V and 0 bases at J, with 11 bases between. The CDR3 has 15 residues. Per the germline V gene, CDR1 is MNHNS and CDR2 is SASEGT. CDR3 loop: CASSPQVISGNTIYF. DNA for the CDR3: TGTGCCAGCAGTCCTCAGGTCATCTCTGGAAACACCATATATTTT.

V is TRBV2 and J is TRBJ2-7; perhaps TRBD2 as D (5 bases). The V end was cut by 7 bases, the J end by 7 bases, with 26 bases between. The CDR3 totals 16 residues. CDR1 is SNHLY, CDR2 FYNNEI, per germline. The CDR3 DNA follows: TGTGCCAGCACTCCTCCTGCCGGGGTCTCCTCTGGAGAGCAGTACTTC. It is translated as CASTPPAGVSSGEQYF.

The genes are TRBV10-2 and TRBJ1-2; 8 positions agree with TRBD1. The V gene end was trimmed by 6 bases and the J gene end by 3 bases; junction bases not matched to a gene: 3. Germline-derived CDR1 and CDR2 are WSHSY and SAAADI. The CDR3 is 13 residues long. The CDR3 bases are TGCGCCAGCAGATCGACAGGGGACTATGGCTACACCTTC. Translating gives CASRSTGDYGYTF.

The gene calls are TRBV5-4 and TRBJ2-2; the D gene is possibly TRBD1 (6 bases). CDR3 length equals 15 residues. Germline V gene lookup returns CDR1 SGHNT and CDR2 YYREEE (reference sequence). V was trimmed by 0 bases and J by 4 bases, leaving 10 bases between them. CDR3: CASSLVGHVTGELFF. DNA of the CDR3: TGTGCCAGCAGCTTGGTGGGACACGTCACCGGGGAGCTGTTTTTT.

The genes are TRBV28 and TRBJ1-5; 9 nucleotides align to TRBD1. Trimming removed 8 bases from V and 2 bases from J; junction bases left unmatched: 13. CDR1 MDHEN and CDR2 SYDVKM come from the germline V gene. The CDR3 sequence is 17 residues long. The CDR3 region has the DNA TGTGCCAGCGGCGACTGGACGGGACAGGGAGGCAATCAGCCCCAGCATTTT. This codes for CASGDWTGQGGNQPQHF. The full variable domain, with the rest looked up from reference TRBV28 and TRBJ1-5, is DVKVTQSSRYLVKRTGEKVFLECVQDMDHENMFWYRQDPGLGLRLIYFSYDVKMKEKGDIPEGYSVSREKKERFSLILESASTNQTSMYLCASGDWTGQGGNQPQHFGDGTRLSIL.

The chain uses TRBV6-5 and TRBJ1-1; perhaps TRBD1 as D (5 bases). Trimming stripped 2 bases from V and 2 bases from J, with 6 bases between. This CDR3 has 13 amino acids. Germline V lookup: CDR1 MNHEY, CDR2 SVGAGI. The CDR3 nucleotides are TGTGCCAGCAGTTACGACAGAAACACTGAAGCTTTCTTT. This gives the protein CASSYDRNTEAFF.

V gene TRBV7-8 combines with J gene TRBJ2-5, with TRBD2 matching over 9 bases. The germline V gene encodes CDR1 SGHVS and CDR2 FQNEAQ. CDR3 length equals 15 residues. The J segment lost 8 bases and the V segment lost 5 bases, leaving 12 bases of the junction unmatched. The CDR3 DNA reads TGTGCCAGCAGCGCCCATATGGGACTAGCCCTAACCCAGTACTTC. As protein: CASSAHMGLALTQYF.

CDR3 sequence reads: CASSQYSGELFF. The CDR3 DNA follows: TGTGCCAGCTCTCAGTATTCCGGGGAGCTGTTTTTT. This chain links TRBV6-5 with TRBJ2-2; no reliable D call. V was shortened by 8 bases and J by 6 bases, with 10 bases between the two germline ends. CDR1 is MNHEY and CDR2 is SVGAGI in the germline V gene. This CDR3 spans 12 amino acids.

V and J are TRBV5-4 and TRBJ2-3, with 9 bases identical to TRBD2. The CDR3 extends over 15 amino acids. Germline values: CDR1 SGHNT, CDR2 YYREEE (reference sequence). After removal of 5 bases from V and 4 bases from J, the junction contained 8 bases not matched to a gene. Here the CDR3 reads CASRGRGGMSDTQYF. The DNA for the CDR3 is TGTGCCAGCAGGGGGCGGGGGGGGATGTCAGATACGCAGTATTTT.

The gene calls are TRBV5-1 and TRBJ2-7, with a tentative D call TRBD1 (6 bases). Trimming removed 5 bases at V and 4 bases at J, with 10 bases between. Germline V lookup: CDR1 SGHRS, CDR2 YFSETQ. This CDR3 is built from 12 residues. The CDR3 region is CASSRDKYEQYF. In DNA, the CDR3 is TGCGCCAGCAGTAGGGACAAGTACGAGCAGTACTTC. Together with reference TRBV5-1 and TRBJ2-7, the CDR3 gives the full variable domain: KAGVTQTPRYLIKTRGQQVTLSCSPISGHRSVSWYQQTPGQGLQFLFEYFSETQRNKGNFPGRFSGRQFSNSRSEMNVSTLELGDSALYLCASSRDKYEQYFGPGTRLTVT.

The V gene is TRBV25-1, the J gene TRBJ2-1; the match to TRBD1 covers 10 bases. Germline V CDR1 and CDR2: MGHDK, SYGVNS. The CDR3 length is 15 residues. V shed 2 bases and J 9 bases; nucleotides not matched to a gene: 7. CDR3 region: CASSEMTGGWGEQFF. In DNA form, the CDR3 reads TGTGCCAGCAGTGAAATGACAGGGGGCTGGGGTGAGCAGTTCTTC.